This TCR beta chain was profiled in a study of blood T cell repertoires in COVID-19. About the study: The origin of the acute and convalescent COVID-19 samples was the United States, Italy and Spain. Nucleic acid was either cDNA or gDNA, and it came from T cells, B-cell-depleted T cells, or PBMCs.

In regard to this clone: Other DNA sequences in the sample encode the same CDR3.

Profiled with immunoSEQ multiplex PCR; TCRdb holds only in-frame clones, not every one. The data contain approximately 53,000 clones, roughly 80% of them singletons. The source of this sequence is a woman aged 55-70 years with acute or convalescent COVID-19. Sequenced material: peripheral blood.

CDR3: CASSLGTANYGYTF. In DNA, the CDR3 is TGCGCCAGCAGCTTGGGGACAGCTAACTATGGCTACACCTTC. The chain has TRBV5-1 and TRBJ1-2; perhaps TRBD1 as D (6 bases). The ends were cut back, 0 bases at V and 0 bases at J, with 6 bases in the middle. The CDR3 contains 14 residues. The germline V gene has CDR1 SGHRS and CDR2 YFSETQ.